This T cell receptor beta chain was identified during a study of T cell changes during pregnancy in multiple sclerosis. Using immunoSEQ multiplex PCR, the repertoire was profiled, and TCRdb retains in-frame clones only, with some absent. Of about 80,000 clones detected, around 90% appear once; the ten largest clones hold approximately 1.4%. Germline-derived CDR1 and CDR2 are SGDLS and YYNGEE. This CDR3 has 14 amino acids. J gave up 8 bases and V 2 bases, and 5 bases lay outside the gene matches. Source: peripheral blood, taken before pregnancy. This TCR was sampled from a female donor with multiple sclerosis, enrolled in a pregnancy study. The V and J genes are TRBV9 and TRBJ1-3, with TRBD1 matching over 9 bases. The CDR3: CASSVRQGEDTIYF. Here the CDR3 DNA reads TGTGCCAGCAGCGTCAGACAGGGGGAAGACACCATATATTTT.